Each of the 22 T cell receptor beta chains below was sequenced from the same sample in a study of T-cell memory formation after mild COVID-19. TCRdb analysed the 5' RACE reads with MiXCR anew, one entry per CDR3 protein. The data contain 550,000 to 600,000 distinct CDR3 sequences, roughly 20% of them singletons. Sequencing input: PBMCs or a T cell subset sorted from them (not recorded which). These receptors originate from an adult woman who had mild COVID-19 (a few samples of this study predate the infection). Cell type and time point are not known.

DNA of the CDR3: TGTGCCACCAGCAGAGATCGGCGAATTTCAGGGAACGGCTATGGCTACACCTTC. This translates into CATSRDRRISGNGYGYTF. The rearrangement joins TRBV15 to TRBJ1-2; weak D call: TRBD1 (5 bases). V was shortened by 0 bases and J by 4 bases, with 21 bases between the two germline ends. Per the germline V gene, CDR1 is LNHNV and CDR2 is YYDKDF (reference sequence). There are 18 residues in the CDR3.

This chain links TRBV20-1 with TRBJ2-7; a weak D match, TRBD1 (6 bases). Trimming took off 7 bases at V and 3 bases at J, with 13 bases between the two ends. The CDR3 has 12 amino acids. Germline V gene lookup returns CDR1 DFQATT and CDR2 SNEGSKA (reference sequence). CDR3: CSGETGIYEQYF. The CDR3 nucleotides read TGCAGTGGCGAAACAGGGATCTACGAGCAGTACTTC.

CDR3 region: CASSMGGVVPEAFF. In DNA, the CDR3 is TGTGCCAGTAGTATGGGAGGGGTGGTCCCTGAAGCTTTCTTT. V and J are TRBV19 and TRBJ1-1, with a possible D match to TRBD1 (5 bases). Trimming took off 3 bases at V and 6 bases at J, with 14 bases between the two ends. Germline V gene data show CDR1 as LNHDA and CDR2 as SQIVND (reference sequence). This CDR3 is 14 amino acids long.

This chain uses TRBV25-1 with TRBJ2-1, with D tentatively TRBD2 (7 bases). The germline gives CDR1 MGHDK, CDR2 SYGVNS. The V end was cut by 2 bases, the J end by 7 bases, with 15 bases between. The CDR3 covers 15 residues. The CDR3 nucleotides are TGTGCCAGCAGTGAAATGAGGGGGGGCTCTAATGAGCAGTTCTTC. Amino acids: CASSEMRGGSNEQFF.

The CDR3 sequence is CASSFMAGASTDTQYF. The DNA for the CDR3 is TGTGCCAGCAGCTTTATGGCGGGGGCTAGCACAGATACGCAGTATTTT. The chain combines TRBV11-1 with TRBJ2-3; perhaps TRBD2 as D (7 bases). CDR1 is SGHAT, CDR2 FQDESV, per germline (reference sequence). V gave up 3 bases and J gave up 0 bases, with 13 bases separating them. CDR3 length: 16 amino acids.

This clonotype showed up just a few times. The chain couples TRBV7-2 to TRBJ2-2; D is possibly TRBD1 or TRBD2 (5 bases each). Germline loops: CDR1 SGHTA, CDR2 FQGNSA. Trimming took off 4 bases at V and 0 bases at J, with 9 bases between the two ends. CDR3 length: 15 amino acids. CDR3 in DNA: TGTGCCAGCAGCTACGGGACCTCGAACACCGGGGAGCTGTTTTTT. It yields the protein CASSYGTSNTGELFF.

The CDR3 DNA reads as TGTGCCAGCAGCCAAGGAGACCCCGGAGGATGGGAAGAGCAGTACTTC. Translation: CASSQGDPGGWEEQYF. The chain joins TRBV14 to TRBJ2-7, with a tentative D call TRBD2 (5 bases). Trimming stripped 1 base from V and 7 bases from J, with 20 bases between. CDR3 length: 16 residues. CDR1 is SGHDN, CDR2 FVKESK, per germline. Looking up the rest from reference TRBV14 and TRBJ2-7 gives the full variable domain: EAGVTQFPSHSVIEKGQTVTLRCDPISGHDNLYWYRRVMGKEIKFLLHFVKESKQDESGMPNNRFLAERTGGTYSTLKVQPAELEDSGVYFCASSQGDPGGWEEQYFGPGTRLTVT.

There are a few counts of this clonotype. V usage is TRBV7-9 and J usage is TRBJ1-4; TRBD1 might be the D (5 bases). Germline CDR1 is SEHNR and CDR2 is FQNEAQ (reference sequence). The CDR3 has 13 amino acids. Trimming removed 1 base from V and 8 bases from J, with 8 bases in between. The CDR3: CASSLDRKEKLFF. The CDR3 bases are TGTGCCAGCAGCTTAGACAGGAAAGAAAAACTGTTTTTT.

There are a few counts of this clonotype. The J gene is TRBJ1-1, the V gene TRBV6-2 or TRBV6-3; 7 nucleotides align to TRBD1. Germline V gene data show CDR1 as MNHEY and CDR2 as SVGEGT. There are 17 residues in the CDR3. Germline trimming cut 2 bases from V and 0 bases from J; bases unmatched to any gene: 9. The CDR3 region is CASSYSGTATMNTEAFF. Written as DNA, the CDR3 is TGTGCCAGCAGTTACAGTGGGACAGCAACTATGAACACTGAAGCTTTCTTT.

This clonotype was counted between two and nine times. This rearrangement joins TRBV5-1 to TRBJ2-7, with a tentative D call TRBD2 (6 bases). V was clipped by 0 bases and J by 2 bases, with 12 bases between them. The CDR3 has 15 amino acids. CDR1 is SGHRS and CDR2 is YFSETQ in the germline V gene. The CDR3 region is CASSLGDSQPYEQYF. The DNA for the CDR3 is TGCGCCAGCAGCTTGGGGGACTCCCAGCCCTACGAGCAGTACTTC.

This clonotype was seen a handful of times. The chain links TRBV12-3 or TRBV12-4 to TRBJ1-4; 7 bases are shared with TRBD1. V dropped 6 bases and J dropped 7; count of bases not matched to a gene: 8. This CDR3 has 14 residues. The CDR3: CASSKGQRGEKLFF. The CDR3 DNA sequence: TGTGCCAGCAGCAAGGGACAGAGGGGTGAAAAACTGTTTTTT.

The chain combines TRBV6-2 or TRBV6-3 with TRBJ2-1, with D perhaps TRBD2 (5 bases). Trimming pared 2 bases from V and 9 bases from J, leaving 17 bases between. The CDR3 sequence is 15 residues long. CDR1 is MNHEY, CDR2 SVGEGT, per germline. In DNA, the CDR3 is TGTGCCAGCAGTTACCCTCGGACTCCCCCCGGTGAGCAGTTCTTC. Translating gives CASSYPRTPPGEQFF.

In this sample, this clonotype turned up many times. This rearrangement joins TRBV15 to TRBJ2-3; D gene unclear. The CDR3 loop spans 16 amino acids. The V gene lost 3 bases and the J gene lost 2 bases, with 15 bases spanning the gap. Germline V gene data show CDR1 as LNHNV and CDR2 as YYDKDF (reference sequence). Here the CDR3 DNA reads TGTGCCACCAGCAGTGCCTTTCGGGCCTCCACAGATACGCAGTATTTT. This sequence encodes CATSSAFRASTDTQYF. Looking up the rest from reference TRBV15 and TRBJ2-3 gives the full variable domain: DAMVIQNPRYQVTQFGKPVTLSCSQTLNHNVMYWYQQKSSQAPKLLFHYYDKDFNNEADTPDNFQSRRPNTSFCFLDIRSPGLGDTAMYLCATSSAFRASTDTQYFGPGTRLTVL.

This chain connects TRBV4-1 to TRBJ1-5; D may be TRBD1 (5 bases). V was trimmed by 0 bases and J by 5 bases, leaving 14 bases between them. Germline CDR1 is MGHRA and CDR2 is YSYEKL. This CDR3 is 16 amino acids long. As DNA, the CDR3 is TGCGCCAGCAGCCAAGAAGGGGTATCGGGTTATCAGCCCCAGCATTTT. As protein: CASSQEGVSGYQPQHF.

The J gene is TRBJ2-7, the V gene TRBV18; D possibly corresponds to TRBD2 (5 bases). From germline, CDR1 is KGHSH and CDR2 LQKENI. This CDR3 contains 14 residues. Trimming pared 3 bases from V and 5 bases from J, leaving 14 bases between. The CDR3 bases are TGTGCCAGCTCACCTGTTGAGGGAAACCACGAGCAGTACTTC. The encoded protein is CASSPVEGNHEQYF. Full variable domain (outside the CDR3, taken from reference TRBV18 and TRBJ2-7): NAGVMQNPRHLVRRRGQEARLRCSPMKGHSHVYWYRQLPEEGLKFMVYLQKENIIDESGMPKERFSAEFPKEGPSILRIQQVVRGDSAAYFCASSPVEGNHEQYFGPGTRLTVT.

This clonotype appeared a few times. The chain carries TRBV12-3 or TRBV12-4 and TRBJ1-1; possibly TRBD1 for D (5 bases). The CDR3 totals 14 residues. V was cut by 6 bases and J by 2 bases, with 13 bases left in between. The CDR3 reads CASRSGHYNTEAFF. The CDR3 nucleotides are TGTGCCAGCAGATCCGGACATTACAACACTGAAGCTTTCTTT.

V is TRBV5-4 and J is TRBJ1-2; the D is unclear. Trimming shortened V by 4 bases and J by 4 bases, and 11 bases separated the two germline ends. This CDR3 has 13 amino acids. Germline assignment: CDR1 SGHNT and CDR2 YYREEE (reference sequence). The CDR3: CASSPQWGYGYTF. For the CDR3, the DNA is TGTGCCAGCAGCCCGCAATGGGGCTATGGCTACACCTTC.

This clonotype was seen ten or more times. V usage is TRBV9 and J usage is TRBJ2-7; 10 bases line up with TRBD1. CDR1 and CDR2 from the germline V gene are SGDLS and YYNGEE. The CDR3 is 14 residues long. V dropped 2 bases and J dropped 2; count of bases not matched to a gene: 1. The CDR3 DNA is TGTGCCAGCAGCGTGGGGACAGGGGCCTACGAGCAGTACTTC. Its protein product is CASSVGTGAYEQYF. The full variable domain, in which reference TRBV9 and TRBJ2-7 provide the parts outside the CDR3, is DSGVTQTPKHLITATGQRVTLRCSPRSGDLSVYWYQQSLDQGLQFLIQYYNGEERAKGNILERFSAQQFPDLHSELNLSSLELGDSALYFCASSVGTGAYEQYFGPGTRLTVT.

CDR3 DNA sequence: TGCGCCAGCAGCCCGGGGAACCGACTGGCCGGGGAGCTGTTTTTT. It yields the protein CASSPGNRLAGELFF. V usage is TRBV4-1 and J usage is TRBJ2-2; a weak D match, TRBD2 (5 bases). Germline V lookup: CDR1 MGHRA, CDR2 YSYEKL. With 4 bases removed from V and 6 bases from J, the gap between germline ends came to 15 bases. The CDR3 sequence is 15 residues long.

The chain carries TRBV6-2 or TRBV6-3 and TRBJ2-7; TRBD2 might be the D (6 bases). CDR3 length equals 11 residues. Trimming took off 8 bases at V and 9 bases at J, with 14 bases between the two ends. CDR1 and CDR2 (germline): MNHEY, SVGEGT. CDR3 amino acids: CASGTGFGQYF. In nucleotides, the CDR3 is TGTGCCAGCGGGACTGGGTTTGGGCAGTACTTC.

The J gene is TRBJ1-1, the V gene TRBV7-9; maybe TRBD1 (5 bases). V lost 1 base to trimming and J lost 11 bases, with 14 bases between them. Germline values: CDR1 SEHNR, CDR2 FQNEAQ (reference sequence). This CDR3 comprises 13 residues. CDR3 sequence reads: CASSLDVGGEAFF. The CDR3 bases are TGTGCCAGCAGCTTAGATGTTGGGGGGGAGGCTTTCTTT.

This clonotype occurred many times. The chain is built from TRBV5-1 and TRBJ2-1, with 9 nucleotides matching TRBD1. Germline CDR1 and CDR2: SGHRS and YFSETQ. This CDR3 comprises 13 residues. V gave up 3 bases and J gave up 15 bases; unmatched junction bases: 10. The CDR3 region has the DNA TGCGCCAGCAGCTCAAACAGGGGGCCGTTTGTGTTCTTC. As protein: CASSSNRGPFVFF.